This is a list of T cell receptor beta chains from one sample in a study of shared clonotypes between healthy human individuals. Profiled with immunoSEQ multiplex PCR; TCRdb holds only in-frame clones, not every one. This sample carries some 510,000 clones, 79% of them seen once, and the ten largest clones take roughly 13%. The specimen sequenced was PBMCs. The receptors here all came from a woman between 40 and 55 years old in good health. Some clones in this sample may be carry-over from other donors' samples. The CDR3 runs from the conserved cysteine through the conserved F or W. The order of the fields is J gene, clone size, V gene, D gene, CDR3 DNA, CDR3 protein. The D gene is left open where the match is weak. The size entry is marked missing in some rows and otherwise reads once, few, many or a size class.

TRBJ2-3,NA,TRBV5-1,TRBD2,TGCGCCAGCAGCTTCTACCTAGCGGGAGTTGAAGATACGCAGTATTTT,CASSFYLAGVEDTQYF
TRBJ2-1,NA,TRBV6-6,TRBD2,TGTGCCAGCAGTCCCAAGTGGCTAGCGGGCTACAATGAGCAGTTCTTC,CASSPKWLAGYNEQFF
TRBJ1-2,NA,TRBV6-6,NA,TGTGCCAGCAGTTACTCGGCTTTGGAGGGATATGGCTACACCTTC,CASSYSALEGYGYTF
TRBJ2-7,NA,TRBV29-1,NA,TGCAGCGTTGAAGGGTCAGGGATGCTCGGCGAGCAGTACTTC,CSVEGSGMLGEQYF
TRBJ2-1,NA,TRBV10-3,TRBD1,TGTGCCATCAGCGCCGACAGGGTAACCTTCAATGAGCAGTTCTTC,CAISADRVTFNEQFF
TRBJ1-6,NA,TRBV7-8,TRBD1,TGTGCCAGCAGCTCCCGACAGGGGGGAAGCTCCTATAATTCACCCCTCCACTTT,CASSSRQGGSSYNSPLHF
TRBJ1-5,few,TRBV30,NA,TGTGCCTGGGGGGAGGGACTTAACAATCAGCCCCAGCATTTT,CAWGEGLNNQPQHF
TRBJ2-4,NA,TRBV27,NA,TGTGCCAGCAGTCCGACCCGTCCGGTCAAAAACATTCAGTACTTC,CASSPTRPVKNIQYF
TRBJ1-2,NA,TRBV2,NA,TGTGCCAGCAACAAGGGCGAGGGGGGCTACACCTTC,CASNKGEGGYTF
TRBJ2-5,NA,TRBV29-1,NA,TGCAGCGTTGGTTTTCAAGAGACCCAGTACTTC,CSVGFQETQYF
TRBJ2-5,NA,TRBV6-5,NA,TGTGCCAGCACCGGCCGTGGGGAGACCCAGTACTTC,CASTGRGETQYF
TRBJ2-5,NA,TRBV11-2,NA,TGTGCCAGCAGCTTAACTGTTCTCTGGGCCCAGTACTTC,CASSLTVLWAQYF
TRBJ2-6,NA,TRBV28,NA,TGTGCCAGCAGTTTGTCTGGGGCCAACGTCCTGACTTTC,CASSLSGANVLTF
TRBJ2-3,NA,TRBV5-4,TRBD1,TGTGCCAGCAGCTTGGTCGGGACAGGGAGGGCAGATACGCAGTATTTT,CASSLVGTGRADTQYF
TRBJ1-5,NA,TRBV28,NA,TGTGCCAGCACCTCCATCGGAGCAGGCGGATATAGCAATCAGCCCCAGCATTTT,CASTSIGAGGYSNQPQHF
TRBJ1-1,NA,TRBV19,TRBD1,TGTGCCAGTACCATAGGACAGGGGGCTGCTGAAGCTTTCTTT,CASTIGQGAAEAFF
TRBJ1-1,NA,TRBV11-3,NA,TGTGCCAGCAGCGCCACCGGGGCGGCAACTGAAGCTTTCTTT,CASSATGAATEAFF
TRBJ1-3,NA,TRBV19,NA,TGTGCCAGTAGTATAGGCAGTACCTCATCTGGAAACACCATATATTTT,CASSIGSTSSGNTIYF
TRBJ2-1,NA,TRBV11-2,NA,TGTGCCAGCAGCTTAAGAGGCAGCTACAATGAGCAGTTCTTC,CASSLRGSYNEQFF
TRBJ1-3,NA,TRBV29-1,NA,TGCAGCGTTCCATCTGGAAACACCATATATTTT,CSVPSGNTIYF
TRBJ1-2,many,TRBV7-8,NA,TGTGCCAGCAGCTTAAAGCGGACAGACTATGGCTACACCTTC,CASSLKRTDYGYTF
TRBJ2-1,NA,TRBV30,TRBD1,TGTGCCTGGAGCGGATCGGGACAGAATGAGCAGTTCTTC,CAWSGSGQNEQFF
TRBJ2-1,few,TRBV6-4,TRBD2,TGTGCCAGCAGCTGGACTAGCGGGACACACAATGAGCAGTTCTTC,CASSWTSGTHNEQFF
TRBJ1-5,NA,TRBV19,NA,TGTGCCAGTAGTATGCCACGGGAAAATCAGCCCCAGCATTTT,CASSMPRENQPQHF
TRBJ2-2,NA,TRBV5-1,TRBD1,TGCGCCAGCAGCTCTTTGACAGGGGGATGGACCGGGGAGCTGTTTTTT,CASSSLTGGWTGELFF
TRBJ2-7,NA,TRBV2,NA,TGTGCCAGCAGTGGGATTTTGGAGAGATCGAAGTCCGCTACCTACGAGCAGTACTTC,CASSGILERSKSATYEQYF
TRBJ2-7,NA,TRBV18,TRBD1,TGTGCCAGCTCACCTGGACAGGGGAACTACGAGCAGTACTTC,CASSPGQGNYEQYF
TRBJ1-6,once,TRBV28,NA,TGTGCCAGCAGTTTATCGTACGTCGGTTCACCCCTCCACTTT,CASSLSYVGSPLHF
TRBJ2-5,NA,TRBV14,NA,TGTGCCAGCAGCCAACGCGTCGGGGAGACCCAGTACTTC,CASSQRVGETQYF
TRBJ2-7,NA,TRBV5-4,NA,TGTGCCAGCAGCTTGTTCGGGAACTCCTACGAGCAGTACTTC,CASSLFGNSYEQYF
TRBJ2-2,NA,TRBV27,TRBD2,TGTGCCAGCAGTTTATTTAGCGGGACATACACCGGGGAGCTGTTTTTT,CASSLFSGTYTGELFF
TRBJ2-7,NA,TRBV27,TRBD2,TGTGCCAGCAGTCCCACTAGCGGGAGCCGCTACGAGCAGTACTTC,CASSPTSGSRYEQYF
TRBJ2-7,once,TRBV7-9,NA,TGTGCCAGCAGCTCCCCGGGACTTTCCTACGAGCAGTACTTC,CASSSPGLSYEQYF
TRBJ2-3,NA,TRBV27,TRBD2,TGTGCCAGCAGTTTGGGGACTAGCGGGAGGACAGATACGCAGTATTTT,CASSLGTSGRTDTQYF
TRBJ1-1,NA,TRBV5-6,TRBD1,TGTGCCAGCAGTCGTCAGGGGGGACAAGCTTTCTTT,CASSRQGGQAFF
TRBJ1-4,NA,TRBV6-4,TRBD1,TGTGCCAGCAGTGAGGAGATGACAGGGGGCACGGAAAAACTGTTTTTT,CASSEEMTGGTEKLFF
TRBJ1-2,NA,TRBV5-1,NA,TGCGCCAGCAGCTTGGAATCCCCCCTTGGCTACACCTTC,CASSLESPLGYTF
TRBJ2-3,NA,TRBV19,NA,TGTGCCAGTAGTATAGATATCTGGGGAAGAACAGATACGCAGTATTTT,CASSIDIWGRTDTQYF
TRBJ2-1,NA,TRBV27,NA,TGTGCCAGCAGTTTTTACGCAGCTTACAATGAGCAGTTCTTC,CASSFYAAYNEQFF
TRBJ2-4,NA,TRBV19,NA,TGTGCCAGTAGTATGGAACAGGTCGGGACCATTCAGTACTTC,CASSMEQVGTIQYF
TRBJ2-1,NA,TRBV27,NA,TGTGCCAGCAGTAGCGGGCAGAGCTCCTACAATGAGCAGTTCTTC,CASSSGQSSYNEQFF